This passage covers 32 T cell receptor beta chains from one sample sequenced in a study of breast tumors, draining lymph nodes, adjacent tissues. The lymph nodes were axillary draining lymph nodes from breast cancer patients. TCRdb redid the calling of the multiplex PCR reads with MiXCR, one entry per CDR3 protein. The profile shows 190,000 or so distinct CDR3 sequences, roughly 29% of them singletons. The source material was axillary lymph node tissue. These receptors all stem from a female donor with breast cancer. Some clones in this sample may be carry-over from other donors' samples.

The table lists this clonotype with many counts. One junction end disagrees with the germline gene, perhaps due to a read error. V usage is TRBV7-7 and J usage is TRBJ2-7, with D maybe TRBD1 (5 bases). CDR1 is SSHAT, CDR2 FNYEAQ, per germline (reference sequence). This CDR3 comprises 14 residues. The CDR3 region has the DNA TGTGCTAGCACTCACCTGGGGCGGCACTACGAGCAGTACTTC. This sequence encodes CASTHLGRHYEQYF.

This clonotype was counted at least ten times. At one end the junction does not follow the germline gene, possibly because of a read error. The V and J genes are TRBV19 and TRBJ1-6; 12 nucleotides match TRBD1. Germline V CDR1 and CDR2: LNHDA, SQIVND (reference sequence). The CDR3 length is 15 residues. CDR3: CASSSGTGGQSPLRF. CDR3 bases: TGTGCCAGTAGTAGCGGGACAGGGGGCCAGTCACCCCTCCGCTTT.

This clonotype has only a few counts. V usage is TRBV20-1 and J usage is TRBJ2-5, with 7 bases that match TRBD2. Trimming took 0 bases from V and 2 from J; bases not matched to a gene: 21. Germline-derived CDR1 and CDR2 are DFQATT and SNEGSKA (reference sequence). This CDR3 region has 20 residues. Here the CDR3 DNA reads TGCAGTGCTAGAGATGTTTCGCTAGCGGCGGGGCCGGAGGGACAAGAGACCCAGTACTTC. Encoded protein: CSARDVSLAAGPEGQETQYF.

This clonotype has a count of ten or more. The chain recombines TRBV29-1 with TRBJ2-3; possibly TRBD2 for D (6 bases). Germline V gene data show CDR1 as SQVTM and CDR2 as ANQGSEA. V gave up 3 bases and J gave up 7 bases, with 8 bases separating them. The CDR3 is 11 amino acids. The CDR3, as DNA: TGCAGCGTTGAGACTAGTTATACGCAGTATTTT. It yields the protein CSVETSYTQYF.

The chain employs TRBV5-1 and TRBJ2-2; 7 bases are a match to TRBD1. V trimming: 2 bases; J trimming: 3 bases; junction bases outside the gene matches: 7. This CDR3 has 16 residues. Germline CDR1 and CDR2: SGHRS and YFSETQ. CDR3 nucleotides: TGCGCCAGCAGCTTCAGAGGGGACAGTTACACCGGGGAGCTGTTTTTT. It specifies CASSFRGDSYTGELFF.

The rearrangement joins TRBV20-1 to TRBJ1-4; maybe TRBD1 (5 bases). Germline-derived CDR1 and CDR2 are DFQATT and SNEGSKA (reference sequence). The CDR3 covers 14 residues. V was pared by 4 bases and J by 7 bases, with 16 bases between. The CDR3 loop reads CSATLLAGGEKLFF. The CDR3 DNA follows: TGCAGTGCTACTTTACTAGCGGGGGGTGAAAAACTGTTTTTT.

In this sample, this clonotype turned up many times. The chain couples TRBV3-2 to TRBJ2-3; the table's D call, TRBD1, was not checked against the DNA. TRBV3-2 is flagged as a pseudogene. CDR3 length: 13 amino acids. DNA for the CDR3: TGTGCCAGCAAAGGGGACCACACAGATACGCAGTATTTT. It yields the protein CASKGDHTDTQYF.

This clonotype was seen many times. The V gene is TRBV19, the J gene TRBJ2-7, with 7 positions matching TRBD2. The V gene end was trimmed by 0 bases and the J gene end by 3 bases; junction bases not matched to a gene: 11. The germline gives CDR1 LNHDA, CDR2 SQIVND (reference sequence). This CDR3 contains 17 residues. The DNA of the CDR3 is TGTGCCAGTAGTATAGACCCCAGGGCTAGCGGTGTCTACGAGCAGTACTTC. Amino acid sequence: CASSIDPRASGVYEQYF.

This sequence joins TRBV18 and TRBJ1-2; no firm D call. Looked up from germline, CDR1 is KGHSH and CDR2 is LQKENI. This CDR3 is 16 amino acids long. Trimming removed 0 bases from V and 1 base from J, with 12 bases in between. The CDR3 sequence is CASSPPSQAFNYGYTF. The CDR3, as DNA: TGTGCCAGCTCACCACCAAGCCAGGCTTTTAACTATGGCTACACCTTC.

This clonotype has at least ten counts. The chain uses TRBV5-1 and TRBJ1-6; D is ambiguous. The CDR3 extends over 14 amino acids. V shed 0 bases and J shed 13 bases, with 14 bases lying between them. Germline lookup yields CDR1 SGHRS and CDR2 YFSETQ. CDR3 region: CASSLADGDWPLHF. The CDR3 nucleotides are TGCGCCAGCAGCTTGGCCGACGGGGATTGGCCCCTCCACTTT.

J is TRBJ1-4 and V is TRBV4-3; D might be TRBD1 (5 bases). The CDR3 runs 14 residues. CDR1 and CDR2 from the germline V gene are LGHNA and YSLEER. The germline V and J ends were trimmed by 1 base and 4 bases, with 7 bases remaining between them. The CDR3 DNA reads TGCGCCAGCAGCCAAGGACAGCTTAATGAAAAACTGTTTTTT. Its translation is CASSQGQLNEKLFF.

This clonotype was counted many times. The rearrangement uses TRBV7-2 and TRBJ2-7; 7 bases are a match to TRBD2. Germline assignment: CDR1 SGHTA and CDR2 FQGNSA. This CDR3 is built from 14 residues. The trim removed 4 bases at V and 3 bases at J, leaving 6 bases unmatched. The CDR3 loop is CASSSTGGSYEQYF. The CDR3 DNA reads TGTGCCAGCAGCTCCACCGGGGGGAGCTACGAGCAGTACTTC.

This clonotype was counted ten times or more. The rearrangement joins TRBV9 to TRBJ2-6; 8 nucleotides line up with TRBD2. The CDR3 is 17 amino acids. Trimming cost V 2 bases and J 2 bases; bases outside gene matches: 6. Germline values: CDR1 SGDLS, CDR2 YYNGEE. CDR3 protein: CASSVTFGGAGANVLTF. The CDR3 DNA sequence: TGTGCCAGCAGCGTCACTTTCGGGGGGGCTGGGGCCAACGTCCTGACTTTC.

This chain connects TRBV19 to TRBJ2-3; the match to TRBD2 covers 15 bases. CDR1 is LNHDA and CDR2 is SQIVND in the germline V gene (reference sequence). This CDR3 comprises 18 residues. V lost 6 bases, J lost 3 bases, and 10 bases stayed unmatched. The CDR3 DNA reads as TGTGCCAGTAGCCGGACTAGCGGGAGGGCCGAACTGACAGATACGCAGTATTTT. Protein sequence: CASSRTSGRAELTDTQYF.

Turning to this clonotype: A much larger clonotype is one base distant, so this may be a read error. The J gene is TRBJ2-2, the V gene TRBV10-3, with TRBD1 identical over 7 bases. CDR1 is ENHRY, CDR2 SYGVKD, per germline. CDR3 length: 14 residues. CDR3 sequence (DNA): TGTGCCGTCAGTGAGTTTACAGGGGCCGGGGAGCTGTTTTTT. As protein: CAVSEFTGAGELFF.

This clonotype was observed many times. The gene calls are TRBV7-6 and TRBJ2-7; possibly TRBD1 or TRBD2 for D (5 bases each). This CDR3 has 15 amino acids. Germline V CDR1 and CDR2: SGHVS, FNYEAQ. V was cut by 1 base and J by 5 bases, with 15 bases left in between. The CDR3 loop reads CASSLGGSGGNEQYF. In nucleotides, the CDR3 is TGTGCCAGCAGCTTAGGCGGTAGTGGGGGAAACGAGCAGTACTTC.

Comments on this clonotype: A read error is likely, as this CDR3 ends without the conserved phenylalanine or tryptophan. V is TRBV19 and J is TRBJ1-4; a possible D gene is TRBD1 (5 bases). CDR3 length: 15 residues. V shed 9 bases and J shed 8 bases, with 22 bases lying between them. Germline-derived CDR1 and CDR2 are LNHDA and SQIVND (reference sequence). The CDR3 loop reads CASSPRGVQGEKLFL. CDR3 DNA sequence: TGTGCCAGCAGTCCCCGCGGAGTGCAGGGAGAAAAACTGTTTCTT.

Of note for this clonotype: This sequence may be a read error, since a much larger clone differs from it by one base. The V and J genes are TRBV6-5 and TRBJ2-1, with 9 bases matching TRBD2. Germline V gives CDR1 MNHEY, CDR2 SVGAGI. With 3 bases clipped from V and 7 bases from J, the junction kept 7 bases outside the gene matches. This CDR3 comprises 15 residues. Here the CDR3 reads CASSYPGGRGNEQFF. The DNA of the CDR3 is TGTGCCAGCAGTTATCCTGGCGGGAGGGGGAATGAGCAGTTCTTC.

This clonotype was recorded many times. This chain connects TRBV9 to TRBJ2-7, with D perhaps TRBD1 (6 bases). This CDR3 is built from 12 residues. CDR1 is SGDLS and CDR2 is YYNGEE in the germline V gene. Trimming stripped 0 bases from V and 9 bases from J, with 10 bases between. The CDR3, as DNA: TGTGCCAGCAGCGTAGAGGGACACCGGCAGTACTTC. Translated, it gives CASSVEGHRQYF.

The chain employs TRBV5-1 and TRBJ1-6; TRBD1 aligns across 10 bases. CDR1 is SGHRS, CDR2 YFSETQ, per germline. The V segment lost 0 bases and the J segment 1 base; nucleotides outside the gene matches: 1. CDR3 length equals 17 residues. The CDR3: CASSLGQGASYNSPLHF. The DNA for the CDR3 is TGCGCCAGCAGCTTGGGACAGGGGGCATCCTATAATTCACCCCTCCACTTT.

The V and J genes are TRBV2 and TRBJ2-1, with a tentative D call TRBD1 (6 bases). Germline V lookup: CDR1 SNHLY, CDR2 FYNNEI. The CDR3 extends over 14 amino acids. Trimming removed 6 bases from V and 3 bases from J, with 12 bases in between. CDR3 nucleotides: TGTGCCAGCAGCCCGACAGGAGTCTACAATGAGCAGTTCTTC. Its translation is CASSPTGVYNEQFF. Complete variable domain (other parts from reference TRBV2 and TRBJ2-1): EPEVTQTPSHQVTQMGQEVILRCVPISNHLYFYWYRQILGQKVEFLVSFYNNEISEKSEIFDDQFSVERPDGSNFTLKIRSTKLEDSAMYFCASSPTGVYNEQFFGPGTRLTVL.

V is TRBV20-1 and J is TRBJ2-3; D perhaps matches TRBD2 (6 bases). This CDR3 spans 16 amino acids. Germline values: CDR1 DFQATT, CDR2 SNEGSKA (reference sequence). V dropped 5 bases and J dropped 11 bases, with 29 bases sitting between them. The CDR3 region is CSAPGGAESSYNEQYF. CDR3 nucleotides: TGCAGTGCTCCCGGGGGAGCCGAGAGCTCCTACAATGAGCAGTATTTT.

This clonotype was observed many times. CDR3: CSALGGMGTGELFF. DNA of the CDR3: TGCAGTGCTTTAGGGGGTATGGGCACCGGGGAGCTGTTTTTT. The gene calls are TRBV20-1 and TRBJ2-2, with D possibly TRBD1 on 6 matching bases. The CDR3 contains 14 residues. V lost 5 bases, J lost 4 bases, and 14 bases lay in between. CDR1 is DFQATT, CDR2 SNEGSKA, per germline (reference sequence).

The chain combines TRBV20-1 with TRBJ1-1; D may be TRBD1 (5 bases). The CDR3 covers 14 residues. V dropped 0 bases and J dropped 4 bases, with 12 bases sitting between them. Germline V CDR1 and CDR2: DFQATT, SNEGSKA (reference sequence). CDR3 bases: TGCAGTGCTAGAGAAACAGGAGCGAGCACTGAAGCTTTCTTT. It yields the protein CSARETGASTEAFF.

This clonotype was picked up many times. V is TRBV4-3 and J is TRBJ2-1; D call uncertain. The CDR3 sequence is 15 residues long. CDR1 is LGHNA, CDR2 YSLEER, per germline. V gave up 0 bases and J gave up 5 bases, with 11 bases separating them. This chain's CDR3 is CASSQDRGGDNEQFF. The CDR3 region has the DNA TGCGCCAGCAGCCAAGATCGCGGTGGCGACAATGAGCAGTTCTTC.

The table lists this clonotype with many counts. This rearrangement joins TRBV6-6 to TRBJ2-7, with TRBD1 as a possible D gene (6 bases). The germline V gene has CDR1 MNHNY and CDR2 SVGAGI (reference sequence). The length of the CDR3 is 13 residues. V lost 5 bases and J lost 3, with 11 bases in between. The CDR3 is CASSPSDSYEQYF. The DNA for the CDR3 is TGTGCCAGCAGTCCATCGGACAGCTACGAGCAGTACTTC.

This clonotype was seen more than once but under ten times. At one end the junction does not follow the germline gene, possibly because of a read error. V usage is TRBV5-1 and J usage is TRBJ1-1, with D unresolved. The germline V gene has CDR1 SGHRS and CDR2 YFSETQ. The CDR3 consists of 14 residues. CDR3: CASSQQPMKTEAFF. The CDR3 coding sequence is TGCGCCAGCAGCCAGCAGCCAATGAAGACTGAAGCTTTCTTT.

This clonotype was picked up a small number of times. The V and J genes are TRBV18 and TRBJ2-1; TRBD2 aligns across 7 bases. The J segment lost 11 bases and the V segment lost 5 bases, leaving 12 bases of the junction unmatched. This CDR3 has 14 amino acids. The germline V gene has CDR1 KGHSH and CDR2 LQKENI. The CDR3 sequence is CASSSTSGRVKQFF. As DNA, the CDR3 is TGTGCCAGCTCATCCACTTCAGGGAGGGTTAAGCAGTTCTTC.

This clonotype was observed many times. CDR3 bases: TGTGCCAGCAGCTTTATGCCAGATACGCAGTATTTT. Amino acid sequence: CASSFMPDTQYF. This chain connects TRBV5-5 to TRBJ2-3; D is unclear. CDR3 length: 12 amino acids. Germline lookup yields CDR1 SGHKS and CDR2 YYEKEE (reference sequence). With 2 bases removed from V and 4 bases from J, the gap between germline ends came to 5 bases.

This rearrangement joins TRBV6-5 to TRBJ1-6; TRBD1 might be the D (5 bases). CDR1 MNHEY and CDR2 SVGAGI come from the germline V gene. The CDR3 runs to 15 residues. Deletions cut 5 bases from V and 5 bases from J, with 13 bases between. The DNA of the CDR3 is TGTGCCAGCAGTCACGTGAGGGGCCATAATTCACCCCTCCACTTT. Amino acid sequence: CASSHVRGHNSPLHF.

As for this clonotype: A much more abundant neighbour one base away suggests this may be a read error. V and J are TRBV5-1 and TRBJ2-5, with TRBD1 identical over 7 bases. Trimming removed 4 bases from V and 5 bases from J; junction bases left unmatched: 8. In germline, CDR1 is SGHRS, CDR2 YFSETQ. The CDR3 totals 14 residues. The CDR3 DNA is TGCGCCAGCAGCCCTAGCAGGGGGACGGAGACCCAGTACTTC. Translated, it gives CASSPSRGTETQYF.

This clonotype was observed at least ten times. This chain uses TRBV29-1 with TRBJ1-1; 9 nucleotides agree with TRBD1. In germline, CDR1 is SQVTM, CDR2 ANQGSEA. CDR3 length: 14 amino acids. Trimming took 4 bases from V and 7 from J; bases not matched to a gene: 10. The CDR3, as DNA: TGCAGCGTTGTGCTGGGACAGGGATCGTTTGAAGCTTTCTTT. Encoded protein: CSVVLGQGSFEAFF.